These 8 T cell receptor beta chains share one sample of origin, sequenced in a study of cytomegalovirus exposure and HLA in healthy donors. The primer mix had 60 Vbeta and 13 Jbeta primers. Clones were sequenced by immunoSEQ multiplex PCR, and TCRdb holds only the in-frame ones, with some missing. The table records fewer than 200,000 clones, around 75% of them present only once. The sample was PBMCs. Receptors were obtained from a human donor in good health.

The CDR3 reads CASSYRRVYEKLFF. CDR3 bases: TGTGCCAGCAGTTACCGTCGGGTTTACGAAAAACTGTTTTTT. V and J are TRBV6-6 and TRBJ1-4; D unclear. Trimming pared 2 bases from V and 8 bases from J, leaving 12 bases between. The CDR3 consists of 14 residues. In germline, CDR1 is MNHNY, CDR2 SVGAGI (reference sequence).

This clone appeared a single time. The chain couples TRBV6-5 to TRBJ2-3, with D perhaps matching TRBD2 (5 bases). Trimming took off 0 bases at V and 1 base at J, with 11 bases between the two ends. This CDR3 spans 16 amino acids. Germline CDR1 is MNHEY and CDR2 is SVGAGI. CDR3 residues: CASSYSFSDRTDTQYF. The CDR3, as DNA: TGTGCCAGCAGTTACTCGTTTAGCGATCGCACAGATACGCAGTATTTT.

CDR3 residues: CASSSRDSLSYEQYF. CDR3 in DNA: TGTGCCAGCAGCTCCCGGGACAGTCTATCCTACGAGCAGTACTTC. The chain links TRBV7-9 to TRBJ2-7; 7 bases agree with TRBD1. Per the germline V gene, CDR1 is SEHNR and CDR2 is FQNEAQ (reference sequence). The CDR3 has 15 amino acids. V dropped 4 bases and J dropped 1; count of bases not matched to a gene: 7.

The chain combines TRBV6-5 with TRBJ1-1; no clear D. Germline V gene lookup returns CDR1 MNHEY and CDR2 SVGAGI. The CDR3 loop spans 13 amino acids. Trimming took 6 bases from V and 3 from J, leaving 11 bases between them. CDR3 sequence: CASSPGSDTEAFF. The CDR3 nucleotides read TGTGCCAGCAGCCCGGGGTCGGACACTGAAGCTTTCTTT.

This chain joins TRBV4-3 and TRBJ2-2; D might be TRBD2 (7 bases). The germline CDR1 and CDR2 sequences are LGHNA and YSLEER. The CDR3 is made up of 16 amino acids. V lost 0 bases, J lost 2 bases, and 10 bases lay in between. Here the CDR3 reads CASSQEGGLNTGELFF. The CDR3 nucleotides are TGCGCCAGCAGCCAAGAGGGGGGGCTTAACACCGGGGAGCTGTTTTTT.

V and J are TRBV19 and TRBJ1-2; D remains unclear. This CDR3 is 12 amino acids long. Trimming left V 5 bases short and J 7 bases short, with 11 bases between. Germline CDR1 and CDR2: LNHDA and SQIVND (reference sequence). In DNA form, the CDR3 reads TGTGCCAGTAGTCCTAGAGGTGCTGGCTACACCTTC. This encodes CASSPRGAGYTF. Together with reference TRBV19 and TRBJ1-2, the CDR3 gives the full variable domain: DGGITQSPKYLFRKEGQNVTLSCEQNLNHDAMYWYRQDPGQGLRLIYYSQIVNDFQKGDIAEGYSVSREKKESFPLTVTSAQKNPTAFYLCASSPRGAGYTFGSGTRLTVV.

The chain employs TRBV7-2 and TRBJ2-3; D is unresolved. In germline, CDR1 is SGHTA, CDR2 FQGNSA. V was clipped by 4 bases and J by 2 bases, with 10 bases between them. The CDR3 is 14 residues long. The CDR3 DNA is TGTGCCAGCAGCTCTATACCTTACACAGATACGCAGTATTTT. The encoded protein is CASSSIPYTDTQYF.

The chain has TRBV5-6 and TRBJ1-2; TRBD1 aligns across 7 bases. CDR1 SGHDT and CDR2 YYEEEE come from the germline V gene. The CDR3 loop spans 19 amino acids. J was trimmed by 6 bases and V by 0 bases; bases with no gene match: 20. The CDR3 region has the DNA TGTGCCAGCAGCTTGGGCCTTAACACCATTGACAGGGACGACGATGGCTACACCTTC. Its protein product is CASSLGLNTIDRDDDGYTF.